The present T cell receptor (beta chain) was sequenced within a study of blood T cell repertoires in COVID-19. Study-wide context: Sources were T cells, B-cell-depleted T cells, or PBMCs; the material itself was cDNA or gDNA.

The V gene's germline CDR1 is LNHDA and CDR2 SQIVND (reference sequence). This CDR3 has 16 residues. V dropped 9 bases and J dropped 6; count of bases not matched to a gene: 18. Original methodology: Amplifying reference gene primers gave estimates of nucleated cell counts. The repertoire was sequenced with immunoSEQ multiplex PCR; TCRdb's copy has only in-frame clones and lacks some. V and J calls and clone size are given by that table; D and trimming were obtained from the DNA. The table lists hundreds of thousands of clones, around 90% of them singletons. This clone came up once. V gene TRBV19 combines with J gene TRBJ1-1; 8 positions agree with TRBD1. The sample comprised peripheral blood. This receptor was identified in a woman between 18 and 29 years old who had recovered from COVID-19. The CDR3 region has the DNA TGTGCCAGCCTACCGTGGGACAGGAGTTTCGGTCCTGAAGCTTTCTTT. It translates to CASLPWDRSFGPEAFF.